This T cell receptor beta chain came from a study of cytomegalovirus exposure and HLA in healthy donors. Study results and limitations: There were a few CMV-associated chains whose specificity for CMV antigens was confirmed in vitro. According to the study, roughly 160 TCR beta chains were cytomegalovirus-associated.

Here immunoSEQ multiplex PCR was the method, and the copy in TCRdb shows in-frame clones only, minus some. The sample contains under 250,000 clones, more than 75% of which appear only once. This CDR3 has 16 residues. With V trimmed by 3 bases and J by 5 bases, 7 bases remained unmatched. Germline lookup yields CDR1 SEHNR and CDR2 FQNEAQ (reference sequence). On this clone: Its antigen is as yet unknown.

The sequence came from a man aged 18 to 29 in good health and CMV-seropositive. The chain recombines TRBV7-9 with TRBJ1-2, with 12 bases that match TRBD1. The sample consisted of PBMCs. CDR3 amino acids: CASSFAGQGAGYGYTF. The CDR3 DNA follows: TGTGCCAGCAGCTTCGCGGGACAGGGGGCTGGGTATGGCTACACCTTC.